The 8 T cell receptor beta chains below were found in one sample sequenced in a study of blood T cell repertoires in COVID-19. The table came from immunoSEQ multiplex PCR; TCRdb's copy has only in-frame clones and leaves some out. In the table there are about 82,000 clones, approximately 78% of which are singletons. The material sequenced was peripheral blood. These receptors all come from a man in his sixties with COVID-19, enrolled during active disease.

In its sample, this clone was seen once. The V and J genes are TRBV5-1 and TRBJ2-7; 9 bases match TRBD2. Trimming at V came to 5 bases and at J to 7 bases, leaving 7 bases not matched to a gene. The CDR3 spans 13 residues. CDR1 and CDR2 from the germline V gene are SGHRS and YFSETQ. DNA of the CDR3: TGCGCCAGCAGAAGCGGGGGGTCCGGGGAGCAGTACTTC. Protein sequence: CASRSGGSGEQYF. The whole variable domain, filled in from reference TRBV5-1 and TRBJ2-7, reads KAGVTQTPRYLIKTRGQQVTLSCSPISGHRSVSWYQQTPGQGLQFLFEYFSETQRNKGNFPGRFSGRQFSNSRSEMNVSTLELGDSALYLCASRSGGSGEQYFGPGTRLTVT.

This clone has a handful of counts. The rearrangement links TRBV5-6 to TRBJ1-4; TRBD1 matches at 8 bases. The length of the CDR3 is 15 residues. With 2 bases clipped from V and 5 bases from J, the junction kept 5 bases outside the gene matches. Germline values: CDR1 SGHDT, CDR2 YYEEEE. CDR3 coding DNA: TGTGCCAGCAGCTTTGGACAGGGAAGGAATGAAAAACTGTTTTTT. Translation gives CASSFGQGRNEKLFF.

CDR3 region: CASSFQGDLYGYTF. The DNA for the CDR3 is TGTGCCAGCAGTTTCCAGGGGGACCTCTATGGCTACACCTTC. This chain uses TRBV6-2 or TRBV6-3 with TRBJ1-2, with 7 bases that match TRBD1. Germline V lookup: CDR1 MNHEY, CDR2 SVGEGT. The CDR3 is made up of 14 amino acids. V was clipped by 4 bases and J by 4 bases; unmatched bases: 6.

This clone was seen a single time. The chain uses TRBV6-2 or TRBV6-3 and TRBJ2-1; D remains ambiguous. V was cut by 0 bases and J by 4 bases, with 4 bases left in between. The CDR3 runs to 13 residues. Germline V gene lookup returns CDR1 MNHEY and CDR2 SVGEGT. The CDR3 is CASSYSTYNEQFF. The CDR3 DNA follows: TGTGCCAGCAGTTACTCGACATACAATGAGCAGTTCTTC.

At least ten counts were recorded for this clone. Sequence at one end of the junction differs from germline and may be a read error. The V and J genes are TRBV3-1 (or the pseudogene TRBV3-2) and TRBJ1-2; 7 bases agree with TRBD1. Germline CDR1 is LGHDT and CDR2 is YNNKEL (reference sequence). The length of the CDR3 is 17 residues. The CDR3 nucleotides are TGTGCCAGCAGTCAAGGGTACGGGACAGATTCTTTCTATGGCTACACCTTC. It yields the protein CASSQGYGTDSFYGYTF.

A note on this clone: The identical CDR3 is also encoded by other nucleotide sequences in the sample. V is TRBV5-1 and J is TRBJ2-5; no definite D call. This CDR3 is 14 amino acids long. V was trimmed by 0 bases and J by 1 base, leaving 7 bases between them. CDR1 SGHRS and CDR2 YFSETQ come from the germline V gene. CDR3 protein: CASSLGGVQETQYF. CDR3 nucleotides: TGCGCCAGCAGCTTGGGTGGAGTCCAAGAGACCCAGTACTTC.

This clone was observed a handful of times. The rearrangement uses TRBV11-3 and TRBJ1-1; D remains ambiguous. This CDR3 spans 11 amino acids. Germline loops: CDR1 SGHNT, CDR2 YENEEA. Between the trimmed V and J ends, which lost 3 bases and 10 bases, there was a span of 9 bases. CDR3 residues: CASSFTERAFF. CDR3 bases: TGTGCCAGCAGCTTTACAGAAAGAGCTTTCTTT.

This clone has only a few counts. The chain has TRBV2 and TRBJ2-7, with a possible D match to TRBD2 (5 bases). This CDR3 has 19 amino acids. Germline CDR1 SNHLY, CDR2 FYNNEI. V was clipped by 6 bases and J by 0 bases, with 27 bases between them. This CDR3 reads CASRHVLSSGGSISYEQYF. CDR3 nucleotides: TGTGCCAGCAGACACGTACTAAGCTCGGGCGGGTCTATCTCCTACGAGCAGTACTTC.